This T cell receptor beta chain was sequenced during a study of shared clonotypes between healthy human individuals. Study summary: Serving as donors were a couple of women and a few men, whose ages spanned 18 to 49. Per donor, three plates held CD4 naive cells, three held CD4 memory, two held CD8 naive and one held CD8 memory. The study's findings and limits: Incompleteness in sorted-subset sequencing, despite large depth, was shown by rarefaction.

CDR1 is SGHRS and CDR2 is YFSETQ in the germline V gene. CDR3 length: 13 amino acids. Trimming took off 4 bases at V and 1 base at J, with 8 bases between the two ends. As concerns this clone: The target antigen is unknown. In the same sample, other DNA sequences code for this CDR3.

Some clones are missing from TCRdb's copy, which holds only in-frame ones; the method was immunoSEQ multiplex PCR. The sample lists 850,000 to 1,200,000 clones, around 74% occurring once. CD4+ cells underwent separation, giving CD45RA+ naive and CD45RA-negative memory subsets. The sample consisted of memory CD4+ T cells sorted from blood. Subset in this sample: CD45RA-negative fraction. V and J are TRBV5-1 and TRBJ1-1; no clear D. The source of this sequence is a man aged 18 to 35 in good health. The CDR3 reads CASSLGKNTEAFF. The CDR3 DNA follows: TGCGCCAGCAGCCTGGGAAAGAACACTGAAGCTTTCTTT.